Listed here are 28 T cell receptor beta chains from one sample, sequenced in a study of blood T cell repertoires in COVID-19. The protocol was immunoSEQ multiplex PCR, while the TCRdb copy is restricted to in-frame clones and leaves out a portion. The sample yields 100,000 to 150,000 clones, 70% to 90% seen once. Sequenced material: peripheral blood. These receptors came from a man between 50 and 59 years old with acute or convalescent COVID-19.

The chain joins TRBV2 to TRBJ2-7; 9 bases match TRBD2. Germline V CDR1 and CDR2: SNHLY, FYNNEI. V trimming: 2 bases; J trimming: 9 bases; junction bases outside the gene matches: 8. The CDR3 is 14 residues long. CDR3 DNA: TGTGCCAGCAGTGAACTAGCGGGGAATTCTGGGCAGTACTTC. Translation gives CASSELAGNSGQYF.

The chain is built from TRBV4-2 and TRBJ2-3, with D possibly being TRBD2 (7 bases). Germline lookup yields CDR1 LGHNA and CDR2 YNFKEQ. The CDR3 length is 15 residues. Trimming left V 1 base short and J 1 base short, with 9 bases between. The CDR3 region has the DNA TGTGCCAGCAGCCAAGGGCGGGGGCGCACAGATACGCAGTATTTT. Amino acids: CASSQGRGRTDTQYF.

The gene calls are TRBV24-1 and TRBJ1-1; D possibly corresponds to TRBD1 (5 bases). The CDR3 extends over 13 amino acids. Trimming cost V 5 bases and J 1 base, with 7 bases left between them. Germline V gene lookup returns CDR1 KGHDR and CDR2 SFDVKD. The CDR3 loop reads CATSGQKNTEAFF. CDR3 bases: TGTGCCACCAGTGGACAGAAGAACACTGAAGCTTTCTTT.

The rearrangement joins TRBV2 to TRBJ2-2; 9 nucleotides match TRBD2. Germline CDR1 is SNHLY and CDR2 is FYNNEI. The CDR3 loop spans 13 amino acids. V shed 6 bases, J shed 4 bases, and the junction held 0 bases outside the gene matches. CDR3 DNA: TGTGCCAGCAGACTAGCGGGCACCGGGGAGCTGTTTTTT. Translated: CASRLAGTGELFF.

A single count supports this clone. The chain links TRBV7-6 to TRBJ2-7, with a tentative D call TRBD1 (6 bases). This CDR3 contains 17 residues. CDR1 and CDR2 (germline): SGHVS, FNYEAQ. V was trimmed by 3 bases and J by 2 bases, leaving 20 bases between them. The CDR3 loop is CASSFDRFGVGAYEQYF. The DNA for the CDR3 is TGTGCCAGCAGCTTCGACAGGTTTGGCGTCGGCGCCTACGAGCAGTACTTC. The whole variable domain, remainder taken from reference TRBV7-6 and TRBJ2-7, is GAGVSQSPRYKVTKRGQDVALRCDPISGHVSLYWYRQALGQGPEFLTYFNYEAQQDKSGLPNDRFSAERPEGSISTLTIQRTEQRDSAMYRCASSFDRFGVGAYEQYFGPGTRLTVT.

This clone was seen a few times. The chain links TRBV15 to TRBJ2-7; TRBD2 might be the D (5 bases). Germline CDR1 LNHNV, CDR2 YYDKDF (reference sequence). The CDR3 has 14 amino acids. V dropped 3 bases and J dropped 4 bases, with 13 bases sitting between them. CDR3 region: CATSSALEGYEQYF. Here the CDR3 DNA reads TGTGCCACCAGCAGCGCACTCGAGGGTTACGAGCAGTACTTC.

This sequence joins TRBV3-1 (or the pseudogene TRBV3-2) and TRBJ1-4; 7 bases fit TRBD1. Germline CDR1 is LGHDT and CDR2 is YNNKEL (reference sequence). The CDR3 is 15 amino acids. Unmatched junction bases numbered 7, after V lost 5 bases and J lost 4 bases. The chain's CDR3 is CASSSRGTVNEKLFF. The CDR3 nucleotides read TGTGCCAGCAGCTCCAGGGGGACAGTTAATGAAAAACTGTTTTTT.

The rearrangement uses TRBV2 and TRBJ2-5; tentatively, D is TRBD1 (5 bases). Germline V gene lookup returns CDR1 SNHLY and CDR2 FYNNEI. The CDR3 has 13 residues. V dropped 6 bases and J dropped 0 bases, with 8 bases sitting between them. The CDR3 here is CASSPTDQETQYF. The CDR3 DNA sequence: TGTGCCAGCAGCCCGACAGACCAAGAGACCCAGTACTTC.

The chain carries TRBV6-5 and TRBJ1-1, with 8 bases matching TRBD1. The V gene's germline CDR1 is MNHEY and CDR2 SVGAGI. CDR3 length: 14 residues. V dropped 4 bases and J dropped 5; count of bases not matched to a gene: 6. The CDR3 sequence is CASSSGGAGTEAFF. In DNA form, the CDR3 reads TGTGCCAGCAGTTCAGGGGGCGCGGGAACTGAAGCTTTCTTT.

The V gene is TRBV5-1, the J gene TRBJ1-4; 8 nucleotides line up with TRBD1. The germline V gene encodes CDR1 SGHRS and CDR2 YFSETQ. The length of the CDR3 is 15 residues. The junction had 6 bases not matched to a gene; V was cut back by 0 bases and J by 8 bases. The CDR3 DNA follows: TGCGCCAGCAGCTTGGGGGGGACAGGCGAGGAAAAACTGTTTTTT. It yields the protein CASSLGGTGEEKLFF.

This clone was observed a few times. The J gene is TRBJ1-1, the V gene TRBV28; 8 bases are shared with TRBD1. Germline loops: CDR1 MDHEN, CDR2 SYDVKM. This CDR3 has 16 amino acids. V lost 4 bases to trimming and J lost 4 bases; unmatched junction nucleotides: 11. The chain's CDR3 is CASSSPRTGSGTEAFF. The CDR3 nucleotides are TGTGCCAGCAGTTCCCCCCGGACAGGGAGTGGCACTGAAGCTTTCTTT.

This clone was counted once. This rearrangement joins TRBV7-8 to TRBJ1-3; D uncertain. Germline CDR1 is SGHVS and CDR2 is FQNEAQ. This CDR3 is built from 14 residues. With 3 bases removed from V and 2 bases from J, the gap between germline ends came to 8 bases. The CDR3 DNA follows: TGTGCCAGCAGCTTGTTCGGGGCTGGAAACACCATATATTTT. This encodes CASSLFGAGNTIYF.

This chain links TRBV5-1 with TRBJ1-2; 8 bases match TRBD1. The germline V gene encodes CDR1 SGHRS and CDR2 YFSETQ. J gave up 4 bases and V 5 bases, and 7 bases lay outside the gene matches. This CDR3 contains 14 residues. Written as DNA, the CDR3 is TGCGCCAGCAGTCCACAGGGGGTTATCTATGGCTACACCTTC. Its translation: CASSPQGVIYGYTF.

Here the CDR3 reads CASSPEGLGDIQYF. CDR3 in DNA: TGTGCCAGTAGTCCAGAGGGACTAGGAGACATTCAGTACTTC. The J gene is TRBJ2-4, the V gene TRBV19; the match to TRBD2 covers 8 bases. Trimming cost V 5 bases and J 8 bases; bases outside gene matches: 8. Germline CDR1 and CDR2: LNHDA and SQIVND (reference sequence). The CDR3 has 14 amino acids. Full variable domain (rest looked up from reference TRBV19 and TRBJ2-4): DGGITQSPKYLFRKEGQNVTLSCEQNLNHDAMYWYRQDPGQGLRLIYYSQIVNDFQKGDIAEGYSVSREKKESFPLTVTSAQKNPTAFYLCASSPEGLGDIQYFGAGTRLSVL.

In DNA, the CDR3 is TGTGCCAGCAGTCCACAGGGATTGTTCTATGGCTACACCTTC. This codes for CASSPQGLFYGYTF. The chain is built from TRBV5-6 and TRBJ1-2, with D possibly being TRBD1 (6 bases). Trimming cost V 5 bases and J 4 bases, with 15 bases left between them. This CDR3 has 14 residues. Germline assignment: CDR1 SGHDT and CDR2 YYEEEE.

The chain links TRBV7-2 to TRBJ2-3; D is unclear. CDR3 length: 16 residues. The V end lost 4 bases, the J end lost 9 bases, and 23 bases lay between the germline ends. Germline V gene sequence: CDR1 SGHTA, CDR2 FQGNSA. CDR3 sequence (DNA): TGTGCCAGCAGCTCCCCCCCCGGTTCCCCAGGTAACACGCAGTATTTT. It translates to CASSSPPGSPGNTQYF. The full variable domain, with the rest looked up from reference TRBV7-2 and TRBJ2-3, is GAGVSQSPSNKVTEKGKDVELRCDPISGHTALYWYRQSLGQGLEFLIYFQGNSAPDKSGLPSDRFSAERTGGSVSTLTIQRTQQEDSAVYLCASSSPPGSPGNTQYFGPGTRLTVL.

The genes are TRBV7-2 and TRBJ1-2; 8 nucleotides agree with TRBD1. This CDR3 is built from 15 residues. Trimming cost V 4 bases and J 7 bases; bases outside gene matches: 11. Germline CDR1 and CDR2: SGHTA and FQGNSA. The DNA of the CDR3 is TGTGCCAGCAGCTCGCCTGGGGACAGGTGGGGTGGCTACACCTTC. It codes for CASSSPGDRWGGYTF.

The chain couples TRBV24-1 to TRBJ1-1; D remains ambiguous. Germline CDR1 KGHDR, CDR2 SFDVKD. This CDR3 comprises 14 residues. V lost 7 bases and J 3 bases, leaving 14 bases between the germline ends. CDR3 sequence (DNA): TGTGCCACCAGGAGAACGGGGATTGACACTGAAGCTTTCTTT. It translates to CATRRTGIDTEAFF.

The chain is built from TRBV11-2 and TRBJ1-1, with 7 bases that match TRBD1. The CDR3 consists of 14 residues. CDR1 SGHAT and CDR2 FQNNGV come from the germline V gene. J was trimmed by 1 base and V by 5 bases; bases with no gene match: 4. Here the CDR3 reads CASSPRTGNTEAFF. The CDR3, as DNA: TGTGCCAGCAGCCCCCGGACAGGGAACACTGAAGCTTTCTTT. Using reference TRBV11-2 and TRBJ1-1 for the parts outside the CDR3, the full variable domain is EAGVAQSPRYKIIEKRQSVAFWCNPISGHATLYWYQQILGQGPKLLIQFQNNGVVDDSQLPKDRFSAERLKGVDSTLKIQPAKLEDSAVYLCASSPRTGNTEAFFGQGTRLTVV.

The rearrangement uses TRBV27 and TRBJ1-6; D may be TRBD1 (6 bases). Germline V gene lookup returns CDR1 MNHEY and CDR2 SMNVEV (reference sequence). Deletions cut 2 bases from V and 4 bases from J, with 9 bases between. The CDR3 covers 15 residues. This CDR3 is CASSLKRGYNSPLHF. The CDR3 DNA is TGTGCCAGCAGTTTAAAGAGGGGGTATAATTCACCCCTCCACTTT.

This clone was seen only once. The gene calls are TRBV5-1 and TRBJ2-3; TRBD2 might be the D (6 bases). V lost 2 bases and J 2 bases, leaving 12 bases between the germline ends. Germline CDR1 reads SGHRS; CDR2 reads YFSETQ. The CDR3 length is 15 residues. Here the CDR3 DNA reads TGCGCCAGCAGCTTAGGAGGGTTTAACACAGATACGCAGTATTTT. It yields the protein CASSLGGFNTDTQYF.

The gene calls are TRBV19 and TRBJ1-5; 10 nucleotides match TRBD1. This CDR3 spans 17 amino acids. CDR1 LNHDA and CDR2 SQIVND come from the germline V gene (reference sequence). The V gene end was trimmed by 5 bases and the J gene end by 4 bases; junction bases not matched to a gene: 11. In nucleotides, the CDR3 is TGTGCCAGTAGTTACGGGCGTGGACAGGGGGGAAATCAGCCCCAGCATTTT. Its protein is CASSYGRGQGGNQPQHF. Full variable domain (rest looked up from reference TRBV19 and TRBJ1-5): DGGITQSPKYLFRKEGQNVTLSCEQNLNHDAMYWYRQDPGQGLRLIYYSQIVNDFQKGDIAEGYSVSREKKESFPLTVTSAQKNPTAFYLCASSYGRGQGGNQPQHFGDGTRLSIL.

The rearrangement uses TRBV5-1 and TRBJ1-4; D remains unclear. The V end lost 0 bases, the J end lost 8 bases, and 11 bases lay between the germline ends. Per germline, CDR1 SGHRS and CDR2 YFSETQ. This CDR3 region has 14 residues. The CDR3 loop reads CASSLVGLGEKLFF. CDR3 DNA sequence: TGCGCCAGCAGCTTGGTCGGACTTGGCGAAAAACTGTTTTTT. Complete variable domain (other parts from reference TRBV5-1 and TRBJ1-4): KAGVTQTPRYLIKTRGQQVTLSCSPISGHRSVSWYQQTPGQGLQFLFEYFSETQRNKGNFPGRFSGRQFSNSRSEMNVSTLELGDSALYLCASSLVGLGEKLFFGSGTQLSVL.

The chain carries TRBV27 and TRBJ1-1; TRBD1 agrees at 7 bases. Looked up from germline, CDR1 is MNHEY and CDR2 is SMNVEV (reference sequence). V trimming: 4 bases; J trimming: 4 bases; junction bases outside the gene matches: 3. The CDR3 length is 13 residues. The CDR3 loop reads CASSSWDSTEAFF. The CDR3 DNA reads as TGTGCCAGCAGTTCTTGGGACAGCACTGAAGCTTTCTTT.

V and J are TRBV3-1 (or the pseudogene TRBV3-2) and TRBJ1-1; D is perhaps TRBD1 (5 bases). V gave up 1 base and J gave up 11 bases, with 14 bases separating them. CDR3 size: 13 residues. The germline CDR1 and CDR2 sequences are LGHDT and YNNKEL (reference sequence). In nucleotides, the CDR3 is TGTGCCAGCAGCCAAGTTCGGGGGAGGGAGGCTTTCTTT. Amino acid sequence: CASSQVRGREAFF.

This chain uses TRBV5-6 with TRBJ1-5; D remains ambiguous. The germline V and J ends were trimmed by 4 bases and 5 bases, with 16 bases remaining between them. The CDR3 covers 15 residues. From germline, CDR1 is SGHDT and CDR2 YYEEEE. CDR3 residues: CASSQGGIRYQPQHF. The CDR3 DNA is TGTGCCAGCAGCCAAGGCGGGATCCGATATCAGCCCCAGCATTTT.

The rearrangement joins TRBV19 to TRBJ2-7, with D uncertain. Germline CDR1 reads LNHDA; CDR2 reads SQIVND (reference sequence). This CDR3 has 16 amino acids. V was trimmed by 7 bases and J by 0 bases, leaving 19 bases between them. The CDR3 nucleotides are TGTGCCAGTAAGCGAGCGAGTACGAACCCCTCCTACGAGCAGTACTTC. This sequence encodes CASKRASTNPSYEQYF.

The chain joins TRBV10-3 to TRBJ2-3, with 9 positions matching TRBD1. After removal of 3 bases from V and 3 bases from J, the junction contained 10 bases not matched to a gene. There are 17 residues in the CDR3. Germline V lookup: CDR1 ENHRY, CDR2 SYGVKD. The CDR3 DNA reads as TGTGCCATCAGTGATTGGGGGGGGACAGGGAGGACAGATACGCAGTATTTT. Protein sequence: CAISDWGGTGRTDTQYF.